What follows are 21 T cell receptor beta chains derived from one specimen sequenced in a study of shared clonotypes between healthy human individuals (dated by TCRdb to 2018 to 2021). Library generation was performed with the immunoSEQ multiplex PCR assay. As stored in TCRdb, this immuneACCESS dataset retains in-frame rearrangements with V and J assigned. A fraction of the clones does not appear; measured against another copy, unresolved V genes explain less than half of the discrepancy, and the remainder lacks a known reason. Present in this sample are 1,500,000 or so clones, 96% of which were seen just once. The ten largest clones represent over 1% of the sample. Sequencing used naive CD4+ T cells sorted from blood. The meaning of the sample's cell subset or site label: CD45RA+ positively selected. All receptors come from a man aged 30 to 39 in good health.

This clone was observed a single time. This rearrangement joins TRBV9 to TRBJ2-7, with D perhaps TRBD1 (5 bases). This CDR3 has 14 residues. Germline CDR1 is SGDLS and CDR2 is YYNGEE. The V gene lost 3 bases and the J gene lost 7 bases, with 17 bases spanning the gap. This CDR3 reads CASSGVGRTREQYF. The CDR3 region has the DNA TGTGCCAGCAGCGGGGTTGGACGGACACGGGAGCAGTACTTC.

This chain links TRBV7-3 with TRBJ2-6; D is uncertain. Germline-derived CDR1 and CDR2 are SGHTA and FQGTGA. CDR3 size: 17 residues. Trimming shortened V by 1 base and J by 1 base, and 11 bases separated the two germline ends. DNA for the CDR3: TGTGCCAGCAGCTTAAGTCCAGTTGGTTCTGGGGCCAACGTCCTGACTTTC. This encodes CASSLSPVGSGANVLTF.

V is TRBV2 and J is TRBJ2-2; D might be TRBD1 (6 bases). V lost 6 bases, J lost 5 bases, and 13 bases lay in between. This CDR3 is built from 14 residues. The V gene's germline CDR1 is SNHLY and CDR2 FYNNEI. This chain's CDR3 is CASREDSGTGELFF. The CDR3 region has the DNA TGTGCCAGCAGGGAGGACAGTGGGACCGGGGAGCTGTTTTTT.

The CDR3 nucleotides are TGCGCCAGCAGCCCGACAGGGGACCGCACAGATACGCAGTATTTT. Translating gives CASSPTGDRTDTQYF. This chain joins TRBV5-1 and TRBJ2-3; the match to TRBD1 covers 8 bases. Germline V gene lookup returns CDR1 SGHRS and CDR2 YFSETQ. This CDR3 has 15 residues. V trimming: 4 bases; J trimming: 1 base; junction bases outside the gene matches: 5.

The chain employs TRBV18 and TRBJ2-3; 7 bases are shared with TRBD2. V was clipped by 3 bases and J by 4 bases; unmatched bases: 10. The CDR3 runs to 16 residues. Per the germline V gene, CDR1 is KGHSH and CDR2 is LQKENI. DNA of the CDR3: TGTGCCAGCTCACCCCTAATCGCGGGAGTGGCAGATACGCAGTATTTT. Translated, it gives CASSPLIAGVADTQYF. Variable domain in full (rest from reference TRBV18 and TRBJ2-3): NAGVMQNPRHLVRRRGQEARLRCSPMKGHSHVYWYRQLPEEGLKFMVYLQKENIIDESGMPKERFSAEFPKEGPSILRIQQVVRGDSAAYFCASSPLIAGVADTQYFGPGTRLTVL.

This clone was picked up a small number of times. The V gene is TRBV18, the J gene TRBJ1-3, with a possible D match to TRBD1 (6 bases). V was pared by 1 base and J by 8 bases, with 15 bases between. From germline, CDR1 is KGHSH and CDR2 LQKENI. This CDR3 is built from 15 residues. Here the CDR3 DNA reads TGTGCCAGCTCACCACTCAGGGGATTGACGGACACCATATATTTT. Translated, it gives CASSPLRGLTDTIYF.

This clone was seen a single time. CDR3 in DNA: TGTGCCAGCAGTTTTGTCCGGGCAGGGCACAATGAGCAGTTCTTC. It specifies CASSFVRAGHNEQFF. The chain recombines TRBV28 with TRBJ2-1; weak D call: TRBD1 (5 bases). Trimming took 3 bases from V and 5 from J, leaving 14 bases between them. This CDR3 region has 15 residues. Germline V gene sequence: CDR1 MDHEN, CDR2 SYDVKM.

This sequence joins TRBV6-5 and TRBJ1-2; D may be TRBD1 (6 bases). V was shortened by 7 bases and J by 8 bases, with 17 bases between the two germline ends. The CDR3 covers 13 residues. Germline loops: CDR1 MNHEY, CDR2 SVGAGI. The CDR3 sequence is CASKPGHAPGYTF. In DNA, the CDR3 is TGTGCCAGCAAGCCGGGACACGCGCCCGGCTACACCTTC.

In its sample, this clone was seen once. The chain is built from TRBV9 and TRBJ1-1, with 9 bases that match TRBD1. CDR1 is SGDLS and CDR2 is YYNGEE in the germline V gene. The CDR3 sequence is 16 residues long. The ends lost 2 bases at V and 4 bases at J; junction bases unmatched: 9. The chain's CDR3 is CASSVSQGAGRTEAFF. The CDR3 coding sequence is TGTGCCAGCAGCGTTTCACAGGGGGCCGGGCGCACTGAAGCTTTCTTT. Variable domain in full (rest from reference TRBV9 and TRBJ1-1): DSGVTQTPKHLITATGQRVTLRCSPRSGDLSVYWYQQSLDQGLQFLIQYYNGEERAKGNILERFSAQQFPDLHSELNLSSLELGDSALYFCASSVSQGAGRTEAFFGQGTRLTVV.

This clone was seen once. The chain is built from TRBV9 and TRBJ1-2, with 7 bases lining up with TRBD1. The CDR3 covers 19 residues. Germline CDR1 and CDR2: SGDLS and YYNGEE. The J segment lost 3 bases and the V segment lost 1 base, leaving 18 bases of the junction unmatched. CDR3 sequence reads: CASSVLTQAYAGGDYGYTF. The CDR3 region has the DNA TGTGCCAGCAGCGTACTCACTCAAGCCTACGCAGGGGGTGACTATGGCTACACCTTC.

The chain has TRBV11-3 and TRBJ1-2; 9 bases are a match to TRBD1. This CDR3 comprises 19 residues. Looked up from germline, CDR1 is SGHNT and CDR2 is YENEEA. The V segment lost 3 bases and the J segment 4 bases; nucleotides outside the gene matches: 18. The CDR3, as DNA: TGTGCCAGCAGCTTCCCTTGGGACAGGGTCAGCCTCAAGGGCTATGGCTACACCTTC. This encodes CASSFPWDRVSLKGYGYTF.

The chain is built from TRBV29-1 and TRBJ1-5; TRBD1 might be the D (5 bases). This CDR3 has 13 amino acids. V lost 5 bases, J lost 3 bases, and 11 bases lay in between. CDR1 and CDR2 (germline): SQVTM, ANQGSEA. The CDR3 DNA reads as TGCAGCGTTTCGCACAGGCTCAATCAGCCCCAGCATTTT. Protein product: CSVSHRLNQPQHF.

This clone was seen only once. The identical CDR3 is also encoded by other nucleotide sequences in the sample. V and J are TRBV9 and TRBJ2-2; D is undetermined. The germline gives CDR1 SGDLS, CDR2 YYNGEE. V was clipped by 0 bases and J by 4 bases, with 4 bases between them. This CDR3 region has 13 residues. The CDR3 region has the DNA TGTGCCAGCAGCGTAGGGGTCACCGGGGAGCTGTTTTTT. It yields the protein CASSVGVTGELFF.

The chain carries TRBV5-1 and TRBJ2-7; 12 bases align to TRBD2. The CDR3 has 15 residues. After removal of 4 bases from V and 3 bases from J, the junction contained 5 bases not matched to a gene. Per germline, CDR1 SGHRS and CDR2 YFSETQ. The CDR3 coding sequence is TGCGCCAGCAGCAGCAGGACTAGCGGGATCTACGAGCAGTACTTC. Translated: CASSSRTSGIYEQYF.

This clone has a single count. Within the sample, other DNA sequences also encode this same CDR3. The V call is TRBV29-1, the J call TRBJ2-7; D is undetermined. V lost 6 bases and J 4 bases, leaving 10 bases between the germline ends. CDR1 and CDR2 (germline): SQVTM, ANQGSEA. The CDR3 runs 11 residues. CDR3 coding DNA: TGCAGCGTGCTGGGTTCTTACGAGCAGTACTTC. It is translated as CSVLGSYEQYF.

Here the CDR3 reads CASSRDSSSGNTIYF. CDR3 nucleotides: TGTGCCAGCAGCCGGGACAGTAGCTCTGGAAACACCATATATTTT. The chain employs TRBV5-4 and TRBJ1-3; 7 nucleotides match TRBD1. The CDR3 covers 15 residues. V shed 4 bases and J 0 bases; nucleotides not matched to a gene: 4. Germline assignment: CDR1 SGHNT and CDR2 YYREEE (reference sequence).

Note on this clone: Other DNA sequences within the sample encode an identical CDR3. J is TRBJ2-7 and V is TRBV28, with 11 bases that match TRBD2. Losses at the gene ends were 5 bases for V and 3 bases for J; bases not matched to a gene: 6. There are 15 residues in the CDR3. Per germline, CDR1 MDHEN and CDR2 SYDVKM. Written as DNA, the CDR3 is TGTGCCAGCAGTCCCGGCCTAGCGGGAGGCTACGAGCAGTACTTC. Protein: CASSPGLAGGYEQYF.

This CDR3 is CASSFDQGLRGYTF. The DNA for the CDR3 is TGTGCCAGCAGTTTCGATCAGGGGTTGCGTGGCTACACCTTC. The chain has TRBV7-9 and TRBJ1-2; possible D gene TRBD1, 6 bases. This CDR3 is 14 amino acids long. In germline, CDR1 is SEHNR, CDR2 FQNEAQ (reference sequence). V lost 6 bases to trimming and J lost 7 bases, with 18 bases between them.

J is TRBJ2-2 and V is TRBV6-4, with D hard to call. This CDR3 is 13 amino acids long. Trimming pared 3 bases from V and 4 bases from J, leaving 6 bases between. CDR1 and CDR2 from the germline V gene are MRHNA and SNTAGT. CDR3 nucleotides: TGTGCCAGCAGTGAGGGGTTCACCGGGGAGCTGTTTTTT. Translating gives CASSEGFTGELFF.

The CDR3 coding sequence is TGTGCCAGCAGCCGAGGGACGCGGGTGAACACTGAAGCTTTCTTT. Translation: CASSRGTRVNTEAFF. The genes are TRBV11-2 and TRBJ1-1; D perhaps matches TRBD1 (5 bases). The CDR3 runs to 15 residues. CDR1 SGHAT and CDR2 FQNNGV come from the germline V gene. The ends were cut back, 5 bases at V and 0 bases at J, with 13 bases in the middle.

The chain links TRBV10-3 to TRBJ1-3; D unclear. Trimming cost V 4 bases and J 0 bases, with 7 bases left between them. CDR3 length equals 14 residues. Per germline, CDR1 ENHRY and CDR2 SYGVKD. Here the CDR3 reads CAISASGSGNTIYF. Here the CDR3 DNA reads TGTGCCATCAGTGCGTCGGGCTCTGGAAACACCATATATTTT.